One and the same sample provided the 21 T cell receptor beta chains below, sequenced in a study of shared clonotypes between healthy human individuals. Produced via immunoSEQ multiplex PCR; TCRdb's table is partial and in-frame only. The sample lists about 2.3 million clones; approximately 93% were seen once. Sequenced input: naive CD4+ T cells from PBMCs. Subset here: CD45RA+ positively selected. The receptors here all came from a man between 18 and 35 years old in good health. Some clones in this sample may be carry-over from other donors' samples.

The genes are TRBV7-6 and TRBJ1-4, with 10 bases matching TRBD1. This CDR3 comprises 16 residues. The ends lost 0 bases at V and 8 bases at J; junction bases unmatched: 6. Germline CDR1 SGHVS, CDR2 FNYEAQ. The CDR3 nucleotides are TGTGCCAGCAGCTTAGCGTGGGACAGGGGTGGGGAAAAACTGTTTTTT. Amino acids: CASSLAWDRGGEKLFF.

This clone turned up a few times. Different DNA sequences within this sample yield the same CDR3. This chain joins TRBV28 and TRBJ1-5; no clear D. The germline V gene has CDR1 MDHEN and CDR2 SYDVKM. This CDR3 is 14 amino acids long. The germline V and J ends were trimmed by 0 bases and 1 base, with 4 bases remaining between them. The CDR3, as DNA: TGTGCCAGCAGTTTATGGGGGAGCAATCAGCCCCAGCATTTT. This sequence encodes CASSLWGSNQPQHF.

The chain carries TRBV14 and TRBJ2-1; D is perhaps TRBD1 (6 bases). Germline V CDR1 and CDR2: SGHDN, FVKESK. The CDR3 is made up of 16 amino acids. V lost 4 bases to trimming and J lost 4 bases, with 17 bases between them. The DNA of the CDR3 is TGTGCCAGCAGCCCCCTCCCGGCAGGGGCATACAATGAGCAGTTCTTC. Translating gives CASSPLPAGAYNEQFF.

The chain recombines TRBV9 with TRBJ2-1, with unresolved D. Germline-derived CDR1 and CDR2 are SGDLS and YYNGEE. There are 14 residues in the CDR3. V was clipped by 2 bases and J by 10 bases, with 16 bases between them. The chain's CDR3 is CASSVGSSLGEQFF. As DNA, the CDR3 is TGTGCCAGCAGCGTGGGGTCCTCTTTAGGCGAGCAGTTCTTC.

This clone has just a few counts. CDR3: CAITKDREKTEAFF. Here the CDR3 DNA reads TGTGCCATCACCAAGGACAGGGAGAAGACTGAAGCTTTCTTT. The chain links TRBV10-3 to TRBJ1-1, with TRBD1 matching over 8 bases. The CDR3 has 14 amino acids. Germline V lookup: CDR1 ENHRY, CDR2 SYGVKD. V was clipped by 7 bases and J by 5 bases; unmatched bases: 9.

Comments on this clone: Compared with germline, one end of the junction differs, possibly owing to a read error. Other DNA sequences within the sample encode an identical CDR3. In nucleotides, the CDR3 is TGCAGCGTAGAAGATACGCAGTATTTT. It yields the protein CSVEDTQYF. The chain combines TRBV29-1 with TRBJ2-3; D ambiguous. There are 9 residues in the CDR3. CDR1 is SQVTM, CDR2 ANQGSEA, per germline.

The V call is TRBV11-2, the J call TRBJ2-4; 8 bases line up with TRBD1. In germline, CDR1 is SGHAT, CDR2 FQNNGV. Trimming removed 4 bases from V and 1 base from J; junction bases left unmatched: 6. This CDR3 region has 16 residues. The CDR3 nucleotides are TGTGCCAGCAGCTACCCACAGGGGGTGGCCAAAAACATTCAGTACTTC. Residues: CASSYPQGVAKNIQYF.

A single count supports this clone. This rearrangement joins TRBV6-5 to TRBJ2-1, with 10 bases aligning to TRBD2. The germline V gene has CDR1 MNHEY and CDR2 SVGAGI. The CDR3 has 15 residues. V shed 5 bases, J shed 2 bases, and the junction held 3 bases outside the gene matches. In nucleotides, the CDR3 is TGTGCCAGCAGTGCTAGCGGGAGAGCCTACAATGAGCAGTTCTTC. This translates into CASSASGRAYNEQFF.

The chain couples TRBV28 to TRBJ2-1; 9 bases are a match to TRBD2. The CDR3 is 18 residues long. The J segment lost 8 bases and the V segment lost 6 bases, leaving 20 bases of the junction unmatched. Germline assignment: CDR1 MDHEN and CDR2 SYDVKM. The CDR3 bases are TGTGCCAGCAGGGGGGGTTCGCGGGAGGGCCGGTCAAGGGATGAGCAGTTCTTC. Translated: CASRGGSREGRSRDEQFF.

The chain carries TRBV6-5 and TRBJ2-3; 12 nucleotides agree with TRBD2. The CDR3 loop spans 15 amino acids. Germline V gene lookup returns CDR1 MNHEY and CDR2 SVGAGI. J was trimmed by 5 bases and V by 5 bases; bases with no gene match: 5. The CDR3 DNA is TGTGCCAGCAGTGCTAGCGGGAGGGCCGAAGATACGCAGTATTTT. It translates to CASSASGRAEDTQYF.

J is TRBJ1-4 and V is TRBV29-1, with D perhaps TRBD1 (6 bases). This CDR3 region has 14 residues. With 5 bases removed from V and 0 bases from J, the gap between germline ends came to 10 bases. Germline V gene lookup returns CDR1 SQVTM and CDR2 ANQGSEA. The CDR3: CSVRDTSTNEKLFF. The CDR3 nucleotides are TGCAGCGTTCGGGACACTTCAACTAATGAAAAACTGTTTTTT. Based on the CDR3 plus reference TRBV29-1 and TRBJ1-4, the full variable domain is SAVISQKPSRDICQRGTSLTIQCQVDSQVTMMFWYRQQPGQSLTLIATANQGSEATYESGFVIDKFPISRPNLTFSTLTVSNMSPEDSSIYLCSVRDTSTNEKLFFGSGTQLSVL.

As concerns this clone: A read error is likely, as this CDR3 ends without the conserved phenylalanine or tryptophan. Because the CDR3's place on the DNA is in doubt, the DNA is left out and the CDR3 is given as listed by TCRdb. The chain joins TRBV6-1 to TRBJ2-7; the table calls TRBD1, which could not be checked here. Per the germline V gene, CDR1 is MNHNS and CDR2 is SASEGT. The CDR3 is 9 amino acids long, termini counted. CDR3 protein: CASSYDRQR.

This clone turned up a few times. This CDR3 is also generated by other DNA sequences in the sample. V and J are TRBV10-3 and TRBJ1-1; 7 nucleotides line up with TRBD1. With 6 bases clipped from V and 3 bases from J, the junction kept 4 bases outside the gene matches. Germline loops: CDR1 ENHRY, CDR2 SYGVKD. This CDR3 contains 13 residues. The CDR3 region has the DNA TGTGCCATCAGGGGTACAGGGGACACTGAAGCTTTCTTT. It yields the protein CAIRGTGDTEAFF.

This clone was counted once. V and J are TRBV6-1 and TRBJ2-6; D not certain. CDR3 length equals 15 residues. Trimming pared 3 bases from V and 2 bases from J, leaving 8 bases between. Per the germline V gene, CDR1 is MNHNS and CDR2 is SASEGT. CDR3 in DNA: TGTGCCAGCAGTGATACGGCTCCTGGGGCCAACGTCCTGACTTTC. Its translation is CASSDTAPGANVLTF.

The CDR3 region has the DNA TGTGCCAGCAGCATCAGGGTAAGCCCCTACAATGAGCAGTTCTTC. It encodes CASSIRVSPYNEQFF. The chain links TRBV7-3 to TRBJ2-1, with D possibly TRBD1 on 5 matching bases. In germline, CDR1 is SGHTA, CDR2 FQGTGA. V was pared by 5 bases and J by 2 bases, with 13 bases between. There are 15 residues in the CDR3.

The V call is TRBV5-1, the J call TRBJ2-1; 11 nucleotides line up with TRBD2. Losses at the gene ends were 0 bases for V and 15 bases for J; bases not matched to a gene: 8. This CDR3 has 14 residues. Per germline, CDR1 SGHRS and CDR2 YFSETQ. CDR3 sequence: CASSLDLLAGDAFF. CDR3 nucleotides: TGCGCCAGCAGCTTGGATCTACTAGCGGGAGATGCGTTCTTC. Combining the CDR3 with reference TRBV5-1 and TRBJ2-1 gives the whole variable domain KAGVTQTPRYLIKTRGQQVTLSCSPISGHRSVSWYQQTPGQGLQFLFEYFSETQRNKGNFPGRFSGRQFSNSRSEMNVSTLELGDSALYLCASSLDLLAGDAFFGPGTRLTVL.

The chain carries TRBV5-1 and TRBJ2-7; 11 bases are shared with TRBD1. Germline CDR1 reads SGHRS; CDR2 reads YFSETQ. V shed 4 bases, J shed 6 bases, and the junction held 12 bases outside the gene matches. This CDR3 comprises 16 residues. The CDR3 bases are TGCGCCAGCAGCCCAGCCTCCCTCGGGACAGGGGGCGAGCAGTACTTC. Protein sequence: CASSPASLGTGGEQYF.

V gene TRBV5-1 combines with J gene TRBJ2-5; D remains ambiguous. This CDR3 region has 14 residues. The V gene's germline CDR1 is SGHRS and CDR2 YFSETQ. With 6 bases removed from V and 4 bases from J, the gap between germline ends came to 16 bases. CDR3 in DNA: TGCGCCAGCACCACGGACCCTCCGCGAGAGACCCAGTACTTC. Its protein is CASTTDPPRETQYF.

This chain links TRBV7-8 with TRBJ1-2; D perhaps matches TRBD1 (5 bases). V was pared by 9 bases and J by 0 bases, with 17 bases between. The CDR3 consists of 15 residues. Germline values: CDR1 SGHVS, CDR2 FQNEAQ. The DNA for the CDR3 is TGTGCCAGTAACTACCTGGCAGGGACTAACTATGGCTACACCTTC. Amino acid sequence: CASNYLAGTNYGYTF.

This chain connects TRBV25-1 to TRBJ1-5; 7 nucleotides align to TRBD1. Germline-derived CDR1 and CDR2 are MGHDK and SYGVNS. V trimming: 5 bases; J trimming: 4 bases; junction bases outside the gene matches: 5. The CDR3 sequence is 14 residues long. CDR3 in DNA: TGTGCCAGCAGTTCGGGACAGCCTAATCAGCCCCAGCATTTT. It codes for CASSSGQPNQPQHF.

This clone has just one count. The chain couples TRBV5-6 to TRBJ2-7; maybe TRBD1 (5 bases). CDR1 is SGHDT and CDR2 is YYEEEE in the germline V gene. The ends were cut back, 0 bases at V and 5 bases at J, with 6 bases in the middle. CDR3 length equals 12 residues. The CDR3 nucleotides are TGTGCCAGCAGCTTGGGGACAAACGAGCAGTACTTC. Its protein is CASSLGTNEQYF. The entire variable domain, with the rest obtained from reference TRBV5-6 and TRBJ2-7, is as follows: DAGVTQSPTHLIKTRGQQVTLRCSPKSGHDTVSWYQQALGQGPQFIFQYYEEEERQRGNFPDRFSGHQFPNYSSELNVNALLLGDSALYLCASSLGTNEQYFGPGTRLTVT.